This is a list of T cell receptor beta chains from one sample in a study of blood T cell repertoires in COVID-19. Profiled with immunoSEQ multiplex PCR; TCRdb holds only in-frame clones, not every one. The sample yields around 66,000 clones, roughly 77% seen once. What was sequenced was peripheral blood. These receptors came from a human donor in a cohort sampled during active COVID-19. Each CDR3 is given with its conserved first and last residue. Fields, in order: clone size, D gene, J gene, V gene, CDR3 DNA, CDR3 protein. A D gene is named only where the DNA matches it firmly. A clone size is listed for some rows: how often the clone was seen (once, few, many), or a class if it is expanded.

>NA|NA|TRBJ2-7|TRBV5-1
TGCGCCAGCAACGAGACTAAACAACACGAGCAGTACTTC
CASNETKQHEQYF
>NA|TRBD2|TRBJ2-2|TRBV3-1/TRBV3-2
TGTGCCAGCAGCCCCGGACTAGGTGGTTCCGGGGAGCTGTTTTTT
CASSPGLGGSGELFF
>NA|TRBD2|TRBJ2-5|TRBV2
TGTGCCAGCAGTGAGGGGCGGGACTACCTCGAGACCCAGTACTTC
CASSEGRDYLETQYF
>few|TRBD1|TRBJ2-7|TRBV4-1
TGCGCCAGCAGCCAAGGAAGGGGCCCGGGACAGGGGGCCGAGCAGTACTTC
CASSQGRGPGQGAEQYF
>NA|TRBD2|TRBJ2-7|TRBV30
TGTGCCTGGAGTGCGGGGGGAGCGTACGAGCAGTACTTC
CAWSAGGAYEQYF
>NA|NA|TRBJ1-2|TRBV10-3
TGTGCCATCGCGGGGGGGGCCGGTGGCTACACCTTC
CAIAGGAGGYTF
>NA|NA|TRBJ2-7|TRBV4-3
TGCGCCAGCAGCCATGAGATTCTTTACGAGCAGTACTTC
CASSHEILYEQYF
>NA|TRBD1|TRBJ1-5|TRBV18
TGTGCCAGCTCACCACCGGGACAGGGGCCTTATAGCAATCAGCCCCAGCATTTT
CASSPPGQGPYSNQPQHF
>few|NA|TRBJ1-1|TRBV19
TGTGCCAGTAGTACACGGACAGACACTGAAGCTTTCTTT
CASSTRTDTEAFF
>NA|TRBD1|TRBJ1-4|TRBV28
TGTGCCAGCAGTTTATACGGGACAGGAGATGAAAAACTGTTTTTT
CASSLYGTGDEKLFF
>NA|NA|TRBJ1-5|TRBV7-3
TGTGCCAGCAGCCCTAAACCACAGCCCCAGCATTTT
CASSPKPQPQHF
>NA|TRBD1|TRBJ2-3|TRBV4-3
TGCGCCAGCAGCCAAACCGGGACAGGGGCGACAGATACGCAGTATTTT
CASSQTGTGATDTQYF
>once|NA|TRBJ2-5|TRBV30
TGTGCCTGGAGTGTACGAGGGACCCAGTACTTC
CAWSVRGTQYF
>NA|NA|TRBJ2-5|TRBV3-1/TRBV3-2
TGTGCCAGCAGCCAAAGAACGCAGGAAGAGACCCAGTACTTC
CASSQRTQEETQYF
>NA|NA|TRBJ1-3|TRBV10-3
TGTGCCATCAGTGAGTCGAAGCCAGGCGTCTCTGGAAACACCATATATTTT
CAISESKPGVSGNTIYF
>NA|TRBD2|TRBJ2-1|TRBV9
TGTGCCAGCAGCGTAGTCGGGACTATAAACAATGAGCAGTTCTTC
CASSVVGTINNEQFF
>NA|TRBD2|TRBJ2-7|TRBV5-1
TGCGCCAGCAGCTTCGGGACTAGCGGGACGAGCTCCTACGAGCAGTACTTC
CASSFGTSGTSSYEQYF
>NA|NA|TRBJ1-1|TRBV12-3/TRBV12-4
TGTGCCAGCAGTTTATTCGGGTTCACTGAAGCTTTCTTT
CASSLFGFTEAFF
>NA|TRBD1|TRBJ2-5|TRBV2
TGTGCCAGCAGTATACAGGGGTGGGAGACCCAGTACTTC
CASSIQGWETQYF
>few|NA|TRBJ1-1|TRBV3-1/TRBV3-2
TGTGCCAGCAGCCAAGCCCCGGGGCGGGGTGAAGCTTTCTTT
CASSQAPGRGEAFF
>NA|NA|TRBJ2-1|TRBV11-1
TGTGCCAGCAGCTTAGGGGCAGGTCGCGCCAATGAGCAGTTCTTC
CASSLGAGRANEQFF
>NA|NA|TRBJ1-5|TRBV5-5
TGTGCCAGCAGCTTGCAGGGATCGAGTCAGCCCCAGCATTTT
CASSLQGSSQPQHF
>NA|NA|TRBJ1-1|TRBV7-3
TGTGCCAGCAGCTTAAGGGCATCGAACACTGAAGCTTTCTTT
CASSLRASNTEAFF
>NA|TRBD1|TRBJ1-1|TRBV12-3/TRBV12-4
TGTGCCAGCAGTTTAAGAGGGGGCCTTGAAGCTTTCTTT
CASSLRGGLEAFF
>NA|NA|TRBJ2-7|TRBV6-5
TGTGCCAGCAAAATTTTGACAGGCCCCTACGAGCAGTACTTC
CASKILTGPYEQYF
>few|TRBD1|TRBJ1-4|TRBV30
TGTGCCGCGGACAGGGTCGGTGAAAAACTGTTTTTT
CAADRVGEKLFF
>once|NA|TRBJ1-1|TRBV7-9
TGTGCCAGCAGCCGGCGACTGACAGGAGGAACAGGTTCGGCTGAAGCTTTCTTT
CASSRRLTGGTGSAEAFF
>NA|TRBD2|TRBJ2-3|TRBV24-1
TGTGCCACCAGTGACTCGCCGGGGGGGCAGGGAGATACGCAGTATTTT
CATSDSPGGQGDTQYF
>once|NA|TRBJ1-1|TRBV11-3
TGTGCCAGCAGCCCCGGGGACACGTCTGAAGCTTTCTTT
CASSPGDTSEAFF
>NA|NA|TRBJ1-1|TRBV30
TGTGCCTGGAGTATCGAGTCGGGTGGAGGAAACACTGAAGCTTTCTTT
CAWSIESGGGNTEAFF
>NA|NA|TRBJ1-2|TRBV19
TGTGCCAGTAGTATTAACGGTCCAGGGTCCTATGGCTACACCTTC
CASSINGPGSYGYTF
>NA|TRBD1|TRBJ2-2|TRBV29-1
TGCAGCGTTGAAGAAAATGCTCCCGGGACAGCGAACACCGGGGAGCTGTTTTTT
CSVEENAPGTANTGELFF
>NA|NA|TRBJ1-3|TRBV9
TGTGCCAGCAGCGTAGGTGGGGGAGGCTCCGGAAACACCATATATTTT
CASSVGGGGSGNTIYF
>few|TRBD1|TRBJ1-2|TRBV9
TGTGCCAGCAGCGACGGGAGACAGGGGAACTATGGCTACACCTTC
CASSDGRQGNYGYTF
>few|NA|TRBJ2-5|TRBV5-6
TGTGCCAGCAGTAGGGGGGGAGAGACCCAGTACTTC
CASSRGGETQYF
>NA|TRBD2|TRBJ2-7|TRBV18
TGTGCCAGCTCACCAATAGCGGGAGACTCCGAGCAGTACTTC
CASSPIAGDSEQYF
>NA|TRBD1|TRBJ1-6|TRBV28
TGTGCCAGCAGTTCGACAGGGACAGAAAATTCACCCCTCCACTTT
CASSSTGTENSPLHF
>NA|NA|TRBJ1-4|TRBV4-3
TGCGCCAGCAGCCAAGAAGGGGTCCGTGGGGATGGAACTAATGAAAAACTGTTTTTT
CASSQEGVRGDGTNEKLFF
>NA|TRBD1|TRBJ1-5|TRBV6-2/TRBV6-3
TGTGCCAGCAGTAAACAGGGGCCCGGTACTCAGCCCCAGCATTTT
CASSKQGPGTQPQHF
>NA|NA|TRBJ1-2|TRBV25-1
TGTGCCAGCAGTGATCAGTCAGGGGCCTATGGCTACACCTTC
CASSDQSGAYGYTF
>NA|NA|TRBJ1-2|TRBV24-1
TGTGCCACCAGTGACTCCTACACCTTC
CATSDSYTF
>NA|TRBD2|TRBJ2-5|TRBV19
TGTGCCAGTACGGGCGGGAGGGGGAGGCGACAAGAGACCCAGTACTTC
CASTGGRGRRQETQYF
>NA|TRBD1|TRBJ2-1|TRBV11-2
TGTGCCAGCAGCCCCAGGGGGCAGGTTATCGACAATGAGCAGTTCTTC
CASSPRGQVIDNEQFF
>once|NA|TRBJ1-5|TRBV28
TGTGCCAGCAGCCCCTTTCCACGCGGCGTTTATAATCAGCCCCAGCATTTT
CASSPFPRGVYNQPQHF
>few|NA|TRBJ1-2|TRBV7-9
TGTGCCAGCAGCTTACAGCGCGTCGCGGGCTACACCTTC
CASSLQRVAGYTF
>NA|NA|TRBJ1-1|TRBV19
TGTGCCAGTAGTCCCTCCTACACTGAAGCTTTCTTT
CASSPSYTEAFF
>NA|NA|TRBJ2-3|TRBV29-1
TGCAGCGTCGTTACTGATAGCACAGATACGCAGTATTTT
CSVVTDSTDTQYF
>few|TRBD1|TRBJ2-7|TRBV7-6
TGTGCCAGCAGCTTAGGCTCCCAGGGGGCCTACGAGCAGTACTTC
CASSLGSQGAYEQYF
>NA|NA|TRBJ2-7|TRBV6-5
TGTGCCAGCAGTCGAACCCAGTCCCATTACGAGCAGTACTTC
CASSRTQSHYEQYF
>NA|NA|TRBJ2-5|TRBV2
TGTGCCAGCACCTACAGGGAACAAGAGACCCAGTACTTC
CASTYREQETQYF
>NA|TRBD2|TRBJ2-7|TRBV6-2/TRBV6-3
TGTGCCAGCAGTGACCCCAGCGGGAGGAACGAGCAGTACTTC
CASSDPSGRNEQYF
>once|NA|TRBJ2-6|TRBV4-1
TGCGCCAGCAGCCAAGGACCTATAGCCTCTGGGGCCAACGTCCTGACTTTC
CASSQGPIASGANVLTF